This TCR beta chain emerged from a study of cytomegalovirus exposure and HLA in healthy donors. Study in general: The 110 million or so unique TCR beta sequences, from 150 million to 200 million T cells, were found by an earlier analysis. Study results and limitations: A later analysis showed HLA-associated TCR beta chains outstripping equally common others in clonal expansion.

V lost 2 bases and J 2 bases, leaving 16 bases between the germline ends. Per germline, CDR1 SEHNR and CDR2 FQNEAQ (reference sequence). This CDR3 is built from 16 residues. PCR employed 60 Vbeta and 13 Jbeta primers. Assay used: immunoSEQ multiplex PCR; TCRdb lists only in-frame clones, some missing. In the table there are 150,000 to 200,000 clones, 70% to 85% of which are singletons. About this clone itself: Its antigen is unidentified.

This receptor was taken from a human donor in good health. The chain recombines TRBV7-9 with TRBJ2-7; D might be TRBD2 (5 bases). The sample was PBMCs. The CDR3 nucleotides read TGTGCCAGCAGCTTACCCGGACTCGGGGTCCCCTACGAGCAGTACTTC. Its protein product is CASSLPGLGVPYEQYF.